Listed below are T cell receptor beta chains from one sample, sequenced in a study of cytomegalovirus exposure and HLA in healthy donors. Data came from immunoSEQ multiplex PCR; TCRdb stores just in-frame clones and leaves some out. Counted here are approximately 110,000 clones, about 80% occurring once; the ten biggest clones make up approximately 2.8%. The sequenced material came from PBMCs. These receptors were taken from a woman between 40 and 50 years old in good health and CMV-seronegative. The CDR3 runs from the conserved cysteine through the conserved F or W. D genes are given only for firm matches. A row's size may be missing; if present it is once, few, many or a size class.

J gene | V gene | clone size | D gene | CDR3 protein | CDR3 DNA
TRBJ2-2 | TRBV5-1 | . | . | CASSFSDTGELFF | TGCGCCAGCAGCTTTTCTGACACCGGGGAGCTGTTTTTT
TRBJ1-1 | TRBV14 | few | . | CASSQGVNTEAFF | TGTGCCAGCAGCCAAGGAGTGAACACTGAAGCTTTCTTT
TRBJ2-3 | TRBV6-6 | . | TRBD2 | CASTRLAGGPVDTQYF | TGTGCCAGCACCAGACTAGCGGGAGGGCCCGTAGATACGCAGTATTTT
TRBJ1-1 | TRBV5-8 | few | . | CASSLTGGTEAFF | TGTGCCAGCAGCTTGACAGGTGGCACTGAAGCTTTCTTT
TRBJ2-5 | TRBV19 | . | TRBD2 | CASSGGTSGQETQYF | TGTGCCAGTAGTGGGGGGACTAGCGGACAAGAGACCCAGTACTTC
TRBJ1-6 | TRBV28 | once | . | CASSLGRGYNSPLHF | TGTGCCAGCAGTTTGGGCAGGGGATATAATTCACCCCTCCACTTT
TRBJ2-1 | TRBV2 | . | TRBD1 | CASSEGQGARNEQFF | TGTGCCAGCAGCGAGGGACAGGGGGCGCGGAATGAGCAGTTCTTC
TRBJ1-4 | TRBV2 | . | . | CASTEEDGFNEKLFF | TGTGCCAGCACCGAGGAAGACGGGTTTAATGAAAAACTGTTTTTT
TRBJ2-7 | TRBV6-5 | . | TRBD2 | CASSYSTSGTYEQYF | TGTGCCAGCAGTTACTCGACTAGCGGGACCTACGAGCAGTACTTC
TRBJ2-3 | TRBV7-2 | . | . | CASSLGTGHTDTQYF | TGTGCCAGCAGCTTAGGAACAGGGCACACAGATACGCAGTATTTT
TRBJ2-1 | TRBV5-1 | . | TRBD2 | CASSPGLAANNEQFF | TGCGCCAGCAGTCCGGGACTAGCAGCAAACAATGAGCAGTTCTTC
TRBJ2-2 | TRBV10-1 | . | . | CASRPSGDTGELFF | TGCGCCAGCAGACCCTCAGGGGACACCGGGGAGCTGTTTTTT
TRBJ1-1 | TRBV7-2 | . | TRBD1 | CASSWTGRAFF | TGTGCCAGCAGTTGGACAGGGAGGGCTTTCTTT
TRBJ1-6 | TRBV9 | . | TRBD1 | CASSVGTGGSPLHF | TGTGCCAGCAGCGTAGGGACAGGGGGTTCACCCCTCCACTTT
TRBJ1-1 | TRBV5-8 | . | . | CASSFPGTEAFF | TGTGCCAGCAGCTTTCCCGGGACAGAAGCTTTCTTT
TRBJ2-2 | TRBV18 | . | TRBD2 | CASSPLAGGPTGELFF | TGTGCCAGCTCACCTCTGGCGGGGGGGCCGACCGGGGAGCTGTTTTTT
TRBJ1-3 | TRBV19 | . | . | CARPAKANSGNTIYF | TGTGCCCGACCAGCGAAGGCGAACTCTGGAAACACCATATATTTT
TRBJ2-7 | TRBV11-2 | . | . | CASSQWAGGYEQYF | TGTGCCAGCAGTCAGTGGGCAGGAGGCTACGAGCAGTACTTC
TRBJ1-2 | TRBV30 | . | . | CAWSHSGYTF | TGTGCCTGGAGTCATAGTGGCTACACCTTC
TRBJ1-3 | TRBV4-3 | . | TRBD1 | CASSQDPGGAIGNTIYF | TGCGCCAGCAGCCAAGATCCAGGGGGCGCGATTGGAAACACCATATATTTT
TRBJ2-1 | TRBV25-1 | . | TRBD2 | CASSEETSGGSYNEQFF | TGTGCCAGCAGTGAAGAGACTAGCGGGGGCTCCTACAATGAGCAGTTCTTC
TRBJ2-1 | TRBV7-8 | once | TRBD2 | CASSLKLSELAGANEQFF | TGTGCCAGCAGCTTAAAGCTCTCTGAACTAGCGGGAGCCAATGAGCAGTTCTTC
TRBJ2-2 | TRBV7-9 | . | TRBD1 | CASKPFGTAGAGELFF | TGTGCCAGCAAACCATTTGGGACAGCCGGAGCCGGGGAGCTGTTTTTT
TRBJ1-6 | TRBV5-4 | once | . | CASSSQQGRPLHF | TGTGCCAGCAGCTCGCAACAGGGAAGACCCCTCCACTTT
TRBJ2-2 | TRBV2 | . | TRBD2 | CASERLAGVAGELFF | TGTGCCAGTGAAAGACTAGCGGGAGTAGCGGGGGAGCTGTTTTTT
TRBJ2-7 | TRBV7-8 | . | . | CASSPRRTSSYEQYF | TGTGCCAGCAGTCCTAGACGTACCAGCTCCTACGAGCAGTACTTC
TRBJ2-2 | TRBV19 | . | . | CASRGGPGTGELFF | TGTGCCAGTAGAGGAGGGCCAGGCACCGGGGAGCTGTTTTTT
TRBJ1-1 | TRBV6-6 | . | . | CASMMDGGVYWGAFF | TGTGCCAGCATGATGGACGGAGGTGTCTACTGGGGAGCTTTCTTT
TRBJ2-6 | TRBV4-3 | few | . | CASSPGHSGANVLTF | TGCGCCAGCAGCCCCGGACACTCTGGGGCCAACGTCCTGACTTTC
TRBJ1-5 | TRBV4-3 | few | TRBD1 | CASSLDRGSNQPQHF | TGCGCCAGCAGCCTGGACAGGGGGAGCAATCAGCCCCAGCATTTT
TRBJ2-1 | TRBV9 | . | TRBD2 | CASSQGLPTYNEQFF | TGTGCCAGCAGCCAGGGACTACCCACCTACAATGAGCAGTTCTTC
TRBJ2-7 | TRBV19 | . | . | CASSRNKGGLETHEQYF | TGTGCCAGTAGTAGAAACAAGGGCGGGCTAGAGACCCACGAGCAGTACTTC